This T cell receptor (beta chain) was documented in a study of cytomegalovirus exposure and HLA in healthy donors. Across the study: The same platform used for the 666 first-cohort repertoires was also used for the 90 to 150 validation repertoires, as a later analysis reported. Findings and caveats of the study: Most TCR sequences proved rare, with some public TCRs found in many donors.

This clone was seen only a few times. What it binds is not known. Separation from the roughly 670-subject first cohort characterized the approximately 120-subject validation cohort, to which the donors belonged. The assay was immunoSEQ multiplex PCR, and TCRdb's table has in-frame clones only and misses some. Counted here are over 250,000 clones, roughly 85% occurring once; the ten biggest clones make up 1%. The receptor's source is a woman between 18 and 29 years old in good health and CMV-seronegative. The sequenced sample consisted of PBMCs.

The CDR3 DNA follows: TGCGCCAGCAGCTCCGGGGAGAGAGATTCACCCCTCCACTTT. Translation: CASSSGERDSPLHF. This chain links TRBV5-1 with TRBJ1-6; unclear D gene. Germline lookup yields CDR1 SGHRS and CDR2 YFSETQ. The CDR3 is 14 residues long. The V gene lost 3 bases and the J gene lost 8 bases, with 12 bases spanning the gap.